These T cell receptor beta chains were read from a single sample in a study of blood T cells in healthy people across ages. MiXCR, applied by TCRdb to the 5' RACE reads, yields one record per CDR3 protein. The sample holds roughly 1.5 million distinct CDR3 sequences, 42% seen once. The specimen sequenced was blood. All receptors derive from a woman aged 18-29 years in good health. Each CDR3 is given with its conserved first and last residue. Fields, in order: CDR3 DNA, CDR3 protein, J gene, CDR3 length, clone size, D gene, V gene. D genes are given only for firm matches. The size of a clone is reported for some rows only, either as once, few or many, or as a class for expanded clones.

TGTGCCAGCAGCCAAGAACAGGGGGATAGAACCCAGTACTTC CASSQEQGDRTQYF TRBJ2-7 14 - TRBD1 TRBV4-2
TGTGCCAGCAGTCAAGGGACAGGGGTGCTGTTTTTT CASSQGTGVLFF TRBJ2-2 12 - TRBD1 TRBV6-6
TGTGCCAGCAGTCCGGGACAGGGAATATATGAAAAACTGTTTTTT CASSPGQGIYEKLFF TRBJ1-4 15 - TRBD1 TRBV6-5
TGCAGTGCCCCTCGGGGACAGGAGATCCATGGCTACACCTTC CSAPRGQEIHGYTF TRBJ1-2 14 - TRBD1 TRBV20-1
TGTGCCATCAGTGCGGGAGATTCTCGAGACTTGCAGTTCTTC CAISAGDSRDLQFF TRBJ2-1 14 - - TRBV10-3
TGTGCCAGCAGCTTAGTGATAACAGACTACAATGAGCAGTTCTTC CASSLVITDYNEQFF TRBJ2-1 15 - - TRBV11-2
TGTGCCAGCAGTCTAGCGGGAGTTGGAGATACGCAGTATTTT CASSLAGVGDTQYF TRBJ2-3 14 many TRBD2 TRBV5-1
TGTGCCAGCAGCTTGGCTGAGGGGTCCTACGAGCAGTTCTTC CASSLAEGSYEQFF TRBJ2-1 14 - - TRBV7-2
TGTGCCAGCATGGACATATCCTACAATGAGCAGTTCTTC CASMDISYNEQFF TRBJ2-1 13 - - TRBV7-9
TGCGCCAGCGCCCCATATCGGAACCACTATGGCTACACCTTC CASAPYRNHYGYTF TRBJ1-2 14 - - TRBV4-3
TGCAGCGTTGCTGCGGGGGAAAGCACAGATACGCAGTATTTT CSVAAGESTDTQYF TRBJ2-3 14 few TRBD2 TRBV29-1
TGTGCCAGCAGCAACACCGGGACAGGCCTCCTCATTGGGCAGCCCCAGCATTTT CASSNTGTGLLIGQPQHF TRBJ1-5 18 - TRBD1 TRBV6-9
TGTGCCAGCAGTTACTCGGCGACGAGACGGGGGAGCAATCAGCCCCAGCATTTT CASSYSATRRGSNQPQHF TRBJ1-5 18 - - TRBV6-2/TRBV6-3
TGTGCCAGCAGCTTATGGGGACAGCAGAACACTGAAGCTTTCTTT CASSLWGQQNTEAFF TRBJ1-1 15 once TRBD1 TRBV11-2
TGCAGTGCTAGAGGAGGGGTCGAGCAGTACTTC CSARGGVEQYF TRBJ2-7 11 - - TRBV20-1
TGTGCCACCAGCAAAGTGGGAGCTACGGACAGAATCTCAGATACGCAGTATTTT CATSKVGATDRISDTQYF TRBJ2-3 18 - - TRBV15
TGTGCCAGCAGCCCCTCTTCCGGGGTAGCAGGAGGAGAGACCCAGTACTTC CASSPSSGVAGGETQYF TRBJ2-5 17 - - TRBV4-2
TGTGCCAGCGGCGAAAGGGGTGGGGAGGAGACCCAGTACTTC CASGERGGEETQYF TRBJ2-5 14 - - TRBV3-1
TGCAGTGCTCGGGACAGTAGCACAGATACGCAGTATTTT CSARDSSTDTQYF TRBJ2-3 13 many TRBD1 TRBV20-1
TGTGCCAGCAGTTTATCGGGTGCAGGGGCCTACGAGCAGTACTTC CASSLSGAGAYEQYF TRBJ2-7 15 - - TRBV27
TGCGCCAGCAGCTTGGCGGGAGAAGTATGGATGAATGAGCAGTTCTTC CASSLAGEVWMNEQFF TRBJ2-1 16 - - TRBV5-1
TGTGCCAGCAGTTTGGTGGGGCAGTACAATGAGCAGTTCTTC CASSLVGQYNEQFF TRBJ2-1 14 many - TRBV27
TGTGCCACCCATGGCTACCAGGGACAGTCTGGGGCCAACGTCCTGACTTTC CATHGYQGQSGANVLTF TRBJ2-6 17 - TRBD1 TRBV25-1
TGCAGTGCCATCCATCGGACTAGCGCCGACGAGCAGTACTTC CSAIHRTSADEQYF TRBJ2-7 14 few TRBD2 TRBV20-1
TGCGCCAGCAGCCAAGATCCGGGACAGGGAGTCCTCACTGAAGCTTTCTTT CASSQDPGQGVLTEAFF TRBJ1-1 17 few TRBD1 TRBV4-1
TGTGCCATCAGTGGAAATACCGGGACTAGCAGCCAAGAGACCCAGTACTTC CAISGNTGTSSQETQYF TRBJ2-5 17 few TRBD2 TRBV10-3
TGCAGCGTTGAAAAGGTAGCGGGACAAGGAGAGACCCAGTACTTC CSVEKVAGQGETQYF TRBJ2-5 15 - TRBD2 TRBV29-1
TGTGCCAGCAGTTACTCCCGCGCTGACAATGAGCAGTTCTTC CASSYSRADNEQFF TRBJ2-1 14 - - TRBV6-5
TGTGCCAGTGAACCCGTCGCTTCCCTTTATAATTCACCCCTCCACTTT CASEPVASLYNSPLHF TRBJ1-6 16 few - TRBV25-1
TGCAGCGTTGAAGACATGACAGAGACCCAGTTCTTC CSVEDMTETQFF TRBJ2-1 12 - - TRBV29-1
TGTGCCAGCAGCCCATCAGACAGGGCCATACGCAAAGGGCAGTATTTT CASSPSDRAIRKGQYF TRBJ2-3 16 few TRBD1 TRBV7-6
TGTGCCAGCTCAACAGGGGGTAATGAAAAACTGTTTTTT CASSTGGNEKLFF TRBJ1-4 13 few TRBD1 TRBV6-6
TGTGCCACCAGCAGAAGACAGAACTATGGCTACACCTTC CATSRRQNYGYTF TRBJ1-2 13 few - TRBV15
TGTGCCAGCAGTTTACGGCGACAGGATAGCTCCTATAATTCACCCCTCCACTTT CASSLRRQDSSYNSPLHF TRBJ1-6 18 once - TRBV27
TGCAGTGCTAGAGATCCGAGACTAGCGGTACACGAGCAGTACTTC CSARDPRLAVHEQYF TRBJ2-7 15 - TRBD2 TRBV20-1
TGTGCCAGCAGCTTAGAATATTTCAGGGGAAGGAACATTCAGTACTTC CASSLEYFRGRNIQYF TRBJ2-4 16 few - TRBV11-2
TGCAGCGTTGGGTGGAACACTGAAGCTTTCTTT CSVGWNTEAFF TRBJ1-1 11 few - TRBV29-1
TGTGCCAGCAGCTTAGTTCAGGATCAAGAGACCCAGTACTTC CASSLVQDQETQYF TRBJ2-5 14 - - TRBV7-6
TGTGCCATCAGTGGGTCCCAAGAGACCCAGTACTTC CAISGSQETQYF TRBJ2-5 12 many - TRBV10-3
TGTGCCATCCCTTCCAACAGGGCATCCTCCTACGAGCAGTACTTC CAIPSNRASSYEQYF TRBJ2-7 15 few - TRBV28
TGTGCCAGCAGCCTTATAGCGGGGGGGCTAATAACCGGGGAGCTGTTTTTT CASSLIAGGLITGELFF TRBJ2-2 17 - TRBD2 TRBV11-2
TGTGCCAGCAGCGGTCTAGCGGGAGTCTCCTACAATGAGCAGTACTTC CASSGLAGVSYNEQYF TRBJ2-7 16 - TRBD2 TRBV9
TGCAGCGTTGAAGGGGATGCCCATGGCTACACCTTC CSVEGDAHGYTF TRBJ1-2 12 - - TRBV29-1
TGCAGCGTTGACTGGCAGGGGTATGGCTACACCTTC CSVDWQGYGYTF TRBJ1-2 12 few - TRBV29-1
TGTGCCAGCAGCCAATTGTTGCGGATTAGCGAGATCGGGGAGACCCAGTACTTC CASSQLLRISEIGETQYF TRBJ2-5 18 few - TRBV3-1
TGCAGCGTTGAAGGAAACTTTGAAGCTTTCTTT CSVEGNFEAFF TRBJ1-1 11 - - TRBV29-1
TGTGCCAGCAGCTTACGGTCAGGGCTCGAGCAGTACTTC CASSLRSGLEQYF TRBJ2-7 13 few - TRBV7-6
TGTGCCAGCACCTTAACAGGGGGCAATCAGCCCCAGCATTTT CASTLTGGNQPQHF TRBJ1-5 14 few TRBD1 TRBV12-3/TRBV12-4
TGTGCCAGCAGCCACACACCCGCAACTAATGAAAAACTGTTTTTT CASSHTPATNEKLFF TRBJ1-4 15 - - TRBV3-1
TGTGCCAGCAGCCCTGGACCCCTAGACATTCAGTACTTC CASSPGPLDIQYF TRBJ2-4 13 - - TRBV7-3
TGCAGTGCTAGAAATAGGCCGTATGGCTACACCTTC CSARNRPYGYTF TRBJ1-2 12 - - TRBV20-1
TGCAGTGCTTTCGACAGGGGCAATCAGCCCCAGCATTTT CSAFDRGNQPQHF TRBJ1-5 13 few TRBD1 TRBV20-1